These 16 T cell receptor beta chains originate from one sample sequenced in a study of shared clonotypes between healthy human individuals. TCRdb's copy holds only in-frame clones and misses some; the assay was immunoSEQ multiplex PCR. The top ten clones hold 12% of a sample with around 500,000 clones, over 75% of them seen once. Sequencing used PBMCs. Every receptor here comes from a woman between 40 and 50 years old in good health. Some clones in this sample may be carry-over from other donors' samples.

The chain couples TRBV6-6 to TRBJ2-2; tentative D call: TRBD1 (6 bases). The V end was cut by 0 bases, the J end by 3 bases, with 11 bases between. The CDR3 has 16 residues. Germline CDR1 and CDR2: MNHNY and SVGAGI (reference sequence). The CDR3 nucleotides are TGTGCCAGCAGTTACTCGCCGCGGACAGACACCGGGGAGCTGTTTTTT. Its translation: CASSYSPRTDTGELFF.

The V and J genes are TRBV18 and TRBJ2-7, with D perhaps given as TRBD1 or TRBD2 (7 bases each). Germline V CDR1 and CDR2: KGHSH, LQKENI. V shed 5 bases and J shed 2 bases, with 13 bases lying between them. This CDR3 has 14 amino acids. The DNA of the CDR3 is TGTGCCAGCTCAGCAGCGGGACAGACCTACGAGCAGTACTTC. Translating it yields CASSAAGQTYEQYF.

Worth noting for this clone: Given a far larger clone just one base away, this is likely a sequencing read error. This specimen includes other DNA sequences encoding the same CDR3. Written as DNA, the CDR3 is TGTGCCAGCAGTGATAAGGGGGGCACAGATACGCAGTATTTT. This codes for CASSDKGGTDTQYF. V usage is TRBV6-4 and J usage is TRBJ2-3; TRBD1 is a possible D gene (6 bases). Per germline, CDR1 MRHNA and CDR2 SNTAGT. This CDR3 spans 14 amino acids. Trimming cost V 3 bases and J 1 base, with 8 bases left between them.

The genes are TRBV7-9 and TRBJ2-5, with 9 bases matching TRBD1. Germline V lookup: CDR1 SEHNR, CDR2 FQNEAQ (reference sequence). V shed 1 base and J 2 bases; nucleotides not matched to a gene: 8. This CDR3 comprises 17 residues. The CDR3 protein is CASSLGGQGLGQETQYF. CDR3 sequence (DNA): TGTGCCAGCAGCTTAGGGGGACAGGGTTTGGGACAAGAGACCCAGTACTTC. Variable domain in full (rest from reference TRBV7-9 and TRBJ2-5): DTGVSQNPRHKITKRGQNVTFRCDPISEHNRLYWYRQTLGQGPEFLTYFQNEAQLEKSRLLSDRFSAERPKGSFSTLEIQRTEQGDSAMYLCASSLGGQGLGQETQYFGPGTRLLVL.

This clone was observed many times. This sample also contains other DNA sequences that code for the same CDR3. This chain links TRBV30 with TRBJ2-3; D unclear. Trimming left V 2 bases short and J 3 bases short, with 6 bases between. The CDR3 runs to 12 residues. The germline gives CDR1 GTSNPN, CDR2 SVGIG (reference sequence). CDR3 residues: CAWSLETDTQYF. For the CDR3, the DNA is TGTGCCTGGAGTCTGGAGACAGATACGCAGTATTTT. Full variable domain (rest looked up from reference TRBV30 and TRBJ2-3): SQTIHQWPATLVQPVGSPLSLECTVEGTSNPNLYWYRQAAGRGLQLLFYSVGIGQISSEVPQNLSASRPQDRQFILSSKKLLLSDSGFYLCAWSLETDTQYFGPGTRLTVL.

At least ten counts were recorded for this clone. The identical CDR3 is also encoded by other nucleotide sequences in the sample. This rearrangement joins TRBV5-1 to TRBJ1-1; 7 bases align to TRBD1. V shed 3 bases, J shed 0 bases, and the junction held 2 bases outside the gene matches. The CDR3 is 14 residues long. Germline V gene lookup returns CDR1 SGHRS and CDR2 YFSETQ. This chain's CDR3 is CASSWGQMNTEAFF. The CDR3 DNA reads TGCGCCAGCAGCTGGGGACAGATGAACACTGAAGCTTTCTTT.

With respect to this clone: In the same sample, other DNA sequences code for this CDR3. This chain links TRBV28 with TRBJ1-4; 7 bases match TRBD1. The length of the CDR3 is 16 residues. In germline, CDR1 is MDHEN, CDR2 SYDVKM. V shed 1 base and J 0 bases; nucleotides not matched to a gene: 2. The CDR3 region is CASSLLQGPTNEKLFF. The DNA for the CDR3 is TGTGCCAGCAGTTTATTACAGGGGCCAACTAATGAAAAACTGTTTTTT.

The genes are TRBV29-1 and TRBJ2-3, with TRBD1 matching 7 bases. Germline CDR1 reads SQVTM; CDR2 reads ANQGSEA. The CDR3 is 17 residues long. V lost 1 base, J lost 5 bases, and 15 bases stayed unmatched. CDR3 amino acids: CSVEGGGQSVPLDTQYF. CDR3 DNA sequence: TGCAGCGTTGAAGGAGGGGGACAGTCCGTCCCCTTAGATACGCAGTATTTT.

The chain is built from TRBV7-8 and TRBJ2-5, with D tentatively TRBD2 (5 bases). This CDR3 region has 18 residues. The V gene lost 1 base and the J gene lost 5 bases, with 23 bases spanning the gap. Germline CDR1 reads SGHVS; CDR2 reads FQNEAQ. As DNA, the CDR3 is TGTGCCAGCAGCTTAGGGGAGATCCGGGGTAAGAGTCAGGAGACCCAGTACTTC. Protein product: CASSLGEIRGKSQETQYF.

A word on this clone: Its ends do not fully match the called genes, so a read error is possible. The chain has TRBV28 and TRBJ2-7; TRBD2 agrees at 7 bases. Germline V lookup: CDR1 MDHEN, CDR2 SYDVKM. The CDR3 consists of 12 residues. The CDR3 DNA sequence: TGTGCCACAAACCGGGGAGGGGTCGGATTTTTCTTC. Its protein is CATNRGGVGFFF. The variable domain in full, completed from reference TRBV28 and TRBJ2-7, reads DVKVTQSSRYLVKRTGEKVFLECVQDMDHENMFWYRQDPGLGLRLIYFSYDVKMKEKGDIPEGYSVSREKKERFSLILESASTNQTSMYLCATNRGGVGFFFGPGTRLTVT.

The V call is TRBV2, the J call TRBJ2-3, with 8 bases aligning to TRBD2. J was trimmed by 2 bases and V by 3 bases; bases with no gene match: 4. The CDR3 consists of 15 residues. In germline, CDR1 is SNHLY, CDR2 FYNNEI. CDR3 sequence reads: CASSDPGGPTDTQYF. Written as DNA, the CDR3 is TGTGCCAGCAGTGATCCGGGAGGGCCCACAGATACGCAGTATTTT.

This clone came up once. The CDR3 DNA reads as TGTGCCAGCAGCTCCGGACTAGCGGGCGACAATGAGCAGTTCTTC. It specifies CASSSGLAGDNEQFF. The rearrangement uses TRBV7-9 and TRBJ2-1; TRBD2 agrees at 11 bases. The CDR3 consists of 15 residues. Germline CDR1 SEHNR, CDR2 FQNEAQ (reference sequence). V lost 4 bases and J lost 5; bases outside the gene matches: 4.

This clone came up once. This chain connects TRBV9 to TRBJ1-5; 7 bases fit TRBD1. V shed 4 bases, J shed 3 bases, and the junction held 4 bases outside the gene matches. CDR1 is SGDLS, CDR2 YYNGEE, per germline. This CDR3 is built from 14 residues. This CDR3 reads CASSPGQVNQPQHF. CDR3 coding DNA: TGTGCCAGCAGCCCAGGACAGGTCAATCAGCCCCAGCATTTT.

The V gene is TRBV28, the J gene TRBJ1-1, with TRBD1 matching 7 bases. Germline CDR1 and CDR2: MDHEN and SYDVKM. This CDR3 is 14 amino acids long. V trimming: 5 bases; J trimming: 5 bases; junction bases outside the gene matches: 8. The CDR3, as DNA: TGTGCCAGCAGTACAGGGGCTGAGGGAACTGAAGCTTTCTTT. As protein: CASSTGAEGTEAFF.

This clone showed up just a few times. This sequence is one base from a far larger clone and is likely a read error. Other nucleotide sequences in the sample specify the same CDR3. The genes are TRBV29-1 and TRBJ1-5, with 8 bases aligning to TRBD1. Germline CDR1 reads SQVTM; CDR2 reads ANQGSEA. The CDR3 is 14 residues long. The trim removed 3 bases at V and 9 bases at J, leaving 10 bases unmatched. The CDR3 protein is CSVDGTGPLRPQHF. The DNA for the CDR3 is TGCAGCGTTGATGGGACAGGCCCCCTGCGGCCCCAGCATTTT.

This chain uses TRBV2 with TRBJ2-5; D could derive from TRBD1 or TRBD2 (5 bases each). The CDR3 contains 13 residues. V gave up 7 bases and J gave up 4 bases, with 13 bases separating them. Germline CDR1 reads SNHLY; CDR2 reads FYNNEI. This chain's CDR3 is CASTGIRGETQYF. Written as DNA, the CDR3 is TGTGCCAGCACGGGAATAAGGGGAGAGACCCAGTACTTC.